Listed here are 22 T cell receptor beta chains from one sample, sequenced in a study of blood T cell repertoires in COVID-19. This table comes from immunoSEQ multiplex PCR, and its TCRdb copy is limited to in-frame clones, with some not included. The sample shows about 190,000 clones, around four fifths of them seen only once. The material sequenced was peripheral blood. All receptors come from a woman between 40 and 50 years old with acute or convalescent COVID-19.

V and J are TRBV20-1 and TRBJ2-1, with 10 bases fitting TRBD2. Germline assignment: CDR1 DFQATT and CDR2 SNEGSKA (reference sequence). V lost 3 bases and J lost 7; bases outside the gene matches: 6. The CDR3 contains 14 residues. The CDR3 DNA reads as TGCAGTGCTAGTAAGGCTAGCGGGAGTAATGAGCAGTTCTTC. It encodes CSASKASGSNEQFF.

The chain links TRBV11-2 to TRBJ1-2; D is ambiguous. Germline V lookup: CDR1 SGHAT, CDR2 FQNNGV. The CDR3 is 14 amino acids. V dropped 3 bases and J dropped 5 bases, with 13 bases sitting between them. CDR3 sequence (DNA): TGTGCCAGCAGCTTTATGGGAGCCCCATATGGCTACACCTTC. It codes for CASSFMGAPYGYTF.

V usage is TRBV18 and J usage is TRBJ2-7; 7 nucleotides match TRBD1. The V and J ends lost 6 bases and 3 bases, in that order; junction bases with no gene match: 5. Germline V gene sequence: CDR1 KGHSH, CDR2 LQKENI. The CDR3 runs to 13 residues. The CDR3 coding sequence is TGTGCCAGCTCTCCCCGGACAGGCTACGAGCAGTACTTC. Translation gives CASSPRTGYEQYF.

V usage is TRBV10-3 and J usage is TRBJ1-6; D unresolved. The CDR3 spans 13 residues. The V end was cut by 0 bases, the J end by 10 bases, with 7 bases between. From germline, CDR1 is ENHRY and CDR2 SYGVKD. Written as DNA, the CDR3 is TGTGCCATCAGTGAGTCGACGGGGTCACCCCTCCACTTT. Amino acids: CAISESTGSPLHF.

The chain uses TRBV27 and TRBJ2-5; 12 positions match TRBD1. V shed 6 bases, J shed 7 bases, and the junction held 6 bases outside the gene matches. CDR1 and CDR2 from the germline V gene are MNHEY and SMNVEV (reference sequence). The CDR3 totals 14 residues. The DNA of the CDR3 is TGTGCCAGCAGCGCTGGGACAGGGGGCGTGACCCAGTACTTC. Translated: CASSAGTGGVTQYF.

The chain is built from TRBV9 and TRBJ1-3; no reliable D call. CDR3 length: 13 residues. V dropped 4 bases and J dropped 4 bases, with 9 bases sitting between them. The germline CDR1 and CDR2 sequences are SGDLS and YYNGEE. The chain's CDR3 is CASSPPGGNTIYF. CDR3 nucleotide sequence: TGTGCCAGCAGCCCTCCCGGGGGAAACACCATATATTTT.

In this sample, this clone turned up many times. The chain is built from TRBV4-2 and TRBJ2-3; 11 bases line up with TRBD2. CDR1 and CDR2 from the germline V gene are LGHNA and YNFKEQ. The CDR3 consists of 16 residues. V shed 0 bases and J 1 base; nucleotides not matched to a gene: 0. The CDR3 bases are TGTGCCAGCAGCCAAGAACTAGCGGGGGGCACAGATACGCAGTATTTT. Translating gives CASSQELAGGTDTQYF.

The rearrangement links TRBV10-2 to TRBJ1-1, with TRBD1 as a possible D gene (5 bases). This CDR3 is 14 amino acids long. V gave up 2 bases and J gave up 0 bases, with 7 bases separating them. Looked up from germline, CDR1 is WSHSY and CDR2 is SAAADI. CDR3 amino acids: CASSEDSLNTEAFF. The CDR3 DNA is TGCGCCAGCAGTGAGGACAGCTTGAACACTGAAGCTTTCTTT.

The genes are TRBV18 and TRBJ1-6; D is undetermined. Trimming removed 2 bases from V and 8 bases from J, with 7 bases in between. This CDR3 has 13 amino acids. Germline CDR1 KGHSH, CDR2 LQKENI. The CDR3 nucleotides are TGTGCCAGCTCACCAAGCGGGGATTCACCCCTCCACTTT. This encodes CASSPSGDSPLHF.

The V call is TRBV9, the J call TRBJ2-1; 8 nucleotides line up with TRBD2. V shed 4 bases and J 0 bases; nucleotides not matched to a gene: 3. The CDR3 is 15 residues long. CDR1 and CDR2 (germline): SGDLS, YYNGEE. CDR3 DNA sequence: TGTGCCAGCAGCTTCAGCGGGGGCTCCTACAATGAGCAGTTCTTC. Amino acids: CASSFSGGSYNEQFF.

This chain uses TRBV27 with TRBJ1-2; D is ambiguous. Trimming removed 4 bases at V and 4 bases at J, with 10 bases between. CDR1 is MNHEY and CDR2 is SMNVEV in the germline V gene (reference sequence). This CDR3 has 13 residues. The CDR3 DNA follows: TGTGCCAGCAGTTCAACCGGGGTCTATGGCTACACCTTC. Its protein product is CASSSTGVYGYTF.

CDR3 loop: CASIEGTGKRTQYF. CDR3 nucleotides: TGTGCCAGCATAGAAGGGACAGGGAAGAGAACCCAGTACTTC. The chain employs TRBV28 and TRBJ2-5; 9 positions match TRBD1. Per the germline V gene, CDR1 is MDHEN and CDR2 is SYDVKM. V was pared by 7 bases and J by 8 bases, with 11 bases of the junction left unmatched. The CDR3 is made up of 14 amino acids.

This clone was picked up one time. V and J are TRBV4-2 and TRBJ1-1; D unclear. V lost 0 bases, J lost 5 bases, and 16 bases lay in between. This CDR3 comprises 16 residues. Germline lookup yields CDR1 LGHNA and CDR2 YNFKEQ. CDR3 DNA sequence: TGTGCCAGCAGCCAAGATGGCACGGCCCGGAGGACTGAAGCTTTCTTT. Its protein is CASSQDGTARRTEAFF.

The chain carries TRBV27 and TRBJ2-5, with TRBD2 as a possible D gene (6 bases). V lost 5 bases and J 0 bases, leaving 10 bases between the germline ends. The CDR3 extends over 14 amino acids. Germline V gene data show CDR1 as MNHEY and CDR2 as SMNVEV (reference sequence). CDR3 amino acids: CASSPRDYQETQYF. As DNA, the CDR3 is TGTGCCAGCAGTCCCCGGGACTACCAAGAGACCCAGTACTTC.

The chain is built from TRBV2 and TRBJ2-7; TRBD1 aligns across 8 bases. The CDR3 covers 15 residues. Germline CDR1 SNHLY, CDR2 FYNNEI. The V gene end was trimmed by 1 base and the J gene end by 1 base; junction bases not matched to a gene: 3. CDR3 residues: CASSEGHRGSYEQYF. The CDR3 nucleotides read TGTGCCAGCAGTGAAGGGCACAGGGGGTCCTACGAGCAGTACTTC.

The chain uses TRBV6-6 and TRBJ2-3, with TRBD1 matching over 8 bases. The CDR3 has 16 amino acids. The ends lost 2 bases at V and 5 bases at J; junction bases unmatched: 9. From germline, CDR1 is MNHNY and CDR2 SVGAGI (reference sequence). CDR3 coding DNA: TGTGCCAGCAGTTACCGCGGCCCAGGGGGCCTAGATACGCAGTATTTT. Its protein is CASSYRGPGGLDTQYF.

This chain's CDR3 is CASSLFPGSSNQPQHF. For the CDR3, the DNA is TGTGCCAGCAGCCTATTTCCAGGGTCTAGCAATCAGCCCCAGCATTTT. The chain links TRBV5-5 to TRBJ1-5; TRBD1 is a possible D gene (5 bases). From germline, CDR1 is SGHKS and CDR2 YYEKEE (reference sequence). This CDR3 region has 16 residues. V lost 4 bases and J lost 0, with 14 bases in between.

V usage is TRBV24-1 and J usage is TRBJ2-2, with 7 bases matching TRBD1. V was clipped by 4 bases and J by 7 bases; unmatched bases: 8. CDR1 and CDR2 from the germline V gene are KGHDR and SFDVKD. There are 15 residues in the CDR3. The CDR3 sequence is CATSETQGSGGELFF. Here the CDR3 DNA reads TGTGCCACCAGTGAAACACAGGGGAGTGGCGGGGAGCTGTTTTTT.

The V and J genes are TRBV9 and TRBJ2-5; maybe TRBD2 (5 bases). The germline V gene has CDR1 SGDLS and CDR2 YYNGEE. The CDR3 consists of 16 residues. Trimming left V 0 bases short and J 4 bases short, with 16 bases between. The CDR3 region is CASSVGAAGLGETQYF. CDR3 DNA: TGTGCCAGCAGCGTAGGGGCGGCGGGCCTTGGAGAGACCCAGTACTTC.

The chain combines TRBV27 with TRBJ1-2; 7 bases map to TRBD1. The CDR3 length is 14 residues. The V gene end was trimmed by 6 bases and the J gene end by 3 bases; junction bases not matched to a gene: 7. Germline CDR1 and CDR2: MNHEY and SMNVEV (reference sequence). DNA for the CDR3: TGTGCCAGCAGAAACACAGGGGCCTACTATGGCTACACCTTC. The encoded protein is CASRNTGAYYGYTF.

The rearrangement uses TRBV5-4 and TRBJ2-7, with D unresolved. V was cut by 4 bases and J by 4 bases, with 18 bases left in between. The CDR3 sequence is 15 residues long. The germline gives CDR1 SGHNT, CDR2 YYREEE (reference sequence). In nucleotides, the CDR3 is TGTGCCAGCAGCCGTTGGTTGGAGATACCGTACGAGCAGTACTTC. Its protein product is CASSRWLEIPYEQYF.

Regarding this clone: It is likely a read error, because the conserved phenylalanine at the end of the CDR3 is missing. Because the CDR3's place on the DNA is in doubt, the DNA is left out and the CDR3 is given as listed by TCRdb. The V gene is TRBV5-1, the J gene TRBJ2-7; TRBD1, the table's D call, lacks a check against the DNA. The CDR3 extends over 16 residues, inclusive of both ends. CDR1 and CDR2 from the germline V gene are SGHRS and YFSETQ. CDR3 residues: CASSFPHLPGHHPYGS.